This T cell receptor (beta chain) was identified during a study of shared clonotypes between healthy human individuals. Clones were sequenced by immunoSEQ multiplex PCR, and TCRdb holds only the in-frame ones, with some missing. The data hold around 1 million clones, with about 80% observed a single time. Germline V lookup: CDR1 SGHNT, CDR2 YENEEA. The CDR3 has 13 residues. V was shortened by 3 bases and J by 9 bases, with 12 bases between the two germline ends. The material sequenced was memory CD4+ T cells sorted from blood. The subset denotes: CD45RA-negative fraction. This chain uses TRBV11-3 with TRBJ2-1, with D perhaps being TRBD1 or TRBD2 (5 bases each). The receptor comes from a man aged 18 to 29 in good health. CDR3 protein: CASSLQGEAEQFF. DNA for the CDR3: TGTGCCAGCAGCTTGCAGGGAGAGGCTGAGCAGTTCTTC.